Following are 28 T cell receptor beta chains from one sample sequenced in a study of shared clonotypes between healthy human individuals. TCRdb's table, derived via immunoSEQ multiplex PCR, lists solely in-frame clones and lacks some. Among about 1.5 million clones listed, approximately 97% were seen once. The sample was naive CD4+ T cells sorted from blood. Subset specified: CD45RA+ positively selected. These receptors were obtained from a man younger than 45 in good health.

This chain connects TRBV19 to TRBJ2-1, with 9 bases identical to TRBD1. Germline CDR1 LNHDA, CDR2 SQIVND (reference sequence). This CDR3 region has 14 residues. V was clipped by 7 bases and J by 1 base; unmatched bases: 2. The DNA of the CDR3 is TGTGCCAGTATCGGACAGGGGTCCTACAATGAGCAGTTCTTC. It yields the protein CASIGQGSYNEQFF.

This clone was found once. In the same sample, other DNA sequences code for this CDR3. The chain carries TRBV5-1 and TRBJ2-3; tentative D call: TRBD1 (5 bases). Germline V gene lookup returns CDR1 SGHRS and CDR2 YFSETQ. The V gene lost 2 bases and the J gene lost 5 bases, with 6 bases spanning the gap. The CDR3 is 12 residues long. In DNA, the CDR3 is TGCGCCAGCAGCTTAAGGGGAGATACGCAGTATTTT. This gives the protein CASSLRGDTQYF.

In DNA, the CDR3 is TGCGCCAGCAGCCTTCCCATCCTAGCGGGAGTTGGAGAGCAGTACTTC. Encoded protein: CASSLPILAGVGEQYF. The J gene is TRBJ2-7, the V gene TRBV5-1; 10 bases map to TRBD2. CDR3 length: 16 residues. The germline V gene has CDR1 SGHRS and CDR2 YFSETQ. V lost 4 bases to trimming and J lost 7 bases; unmatched junction nucleotides: 14.

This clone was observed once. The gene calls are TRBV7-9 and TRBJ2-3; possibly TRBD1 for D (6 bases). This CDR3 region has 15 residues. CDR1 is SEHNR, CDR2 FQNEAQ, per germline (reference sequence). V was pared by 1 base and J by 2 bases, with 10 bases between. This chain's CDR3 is CASSLVGTHTDTQYF. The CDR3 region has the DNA TGTGCCAGCAGCTTAGTCGGGACACACACAGATACGCAGTATTTT.

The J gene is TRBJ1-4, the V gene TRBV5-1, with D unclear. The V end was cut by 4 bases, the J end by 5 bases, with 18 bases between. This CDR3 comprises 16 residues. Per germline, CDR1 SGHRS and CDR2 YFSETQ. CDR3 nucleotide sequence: TGCGCCAGCAGCAAACGGACTGGACGGGCAAATGAAAAACTGTTTTTT. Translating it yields CASSKRTGRANEKLFF.

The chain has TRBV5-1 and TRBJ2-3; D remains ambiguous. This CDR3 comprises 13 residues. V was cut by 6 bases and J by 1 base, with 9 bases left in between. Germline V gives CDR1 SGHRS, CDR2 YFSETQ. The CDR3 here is CASIGTGTDTQYF. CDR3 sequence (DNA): TGCGCCAGCATAGGAACAGGCACAGATACGCAGTATTTT.

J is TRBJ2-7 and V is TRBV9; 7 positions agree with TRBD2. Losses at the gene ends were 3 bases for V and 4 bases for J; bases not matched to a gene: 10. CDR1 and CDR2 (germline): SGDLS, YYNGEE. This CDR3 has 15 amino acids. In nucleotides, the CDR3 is TGTGCCAGCAGCGCCTATCTAGCGGACACATACGAGCAGTACTTC. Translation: CASSAYLADTYEQYF.

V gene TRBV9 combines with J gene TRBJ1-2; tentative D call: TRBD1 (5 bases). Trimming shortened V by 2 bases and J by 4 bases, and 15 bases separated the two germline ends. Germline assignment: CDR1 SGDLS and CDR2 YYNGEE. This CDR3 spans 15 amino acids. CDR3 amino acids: CASSVDSRFLYGYTF. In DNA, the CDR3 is TGTGCCAGCAGCGTCGACAGCAGGTTCCTCTATGGCTACACCTTC.

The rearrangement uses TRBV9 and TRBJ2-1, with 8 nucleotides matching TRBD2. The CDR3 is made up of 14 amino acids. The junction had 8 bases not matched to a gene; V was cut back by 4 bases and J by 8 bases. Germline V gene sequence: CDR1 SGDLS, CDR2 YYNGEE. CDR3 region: CASSIRGRRDEQFF. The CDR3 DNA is TGTGCCAGCAGCATCCGCGGGAGGAGGGATGAGCAGTTCTTC.

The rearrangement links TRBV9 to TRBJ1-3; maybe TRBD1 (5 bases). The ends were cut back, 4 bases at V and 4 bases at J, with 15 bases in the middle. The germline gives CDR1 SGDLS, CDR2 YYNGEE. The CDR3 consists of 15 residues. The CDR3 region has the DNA TGTGCCAGCAGCAAATCCGGGACCGCAGGAAACACCATATATTTT. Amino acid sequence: CASSKSGTAGNTIYF.

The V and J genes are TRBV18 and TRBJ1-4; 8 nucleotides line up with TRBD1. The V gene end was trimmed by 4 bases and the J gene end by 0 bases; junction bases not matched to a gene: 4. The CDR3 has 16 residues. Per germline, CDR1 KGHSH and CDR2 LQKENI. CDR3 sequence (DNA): TGTGCCAGCTCACGGGGACAGGCTGCAACTAATGAAAAACTGTTTTTT. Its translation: CASSRGQAATNEKLFF. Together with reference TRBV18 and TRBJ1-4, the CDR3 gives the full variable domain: NAGVMQNPRHLVRRRGQEARLRCSPMKGHSHVYWYRQLPEEGLKFMVYLQKENIIDESGMPKERFSAEFPKEGPSILRIQQVVRGDSAAYFCASSRGQAATNEKLFFGSGTQLSVL.

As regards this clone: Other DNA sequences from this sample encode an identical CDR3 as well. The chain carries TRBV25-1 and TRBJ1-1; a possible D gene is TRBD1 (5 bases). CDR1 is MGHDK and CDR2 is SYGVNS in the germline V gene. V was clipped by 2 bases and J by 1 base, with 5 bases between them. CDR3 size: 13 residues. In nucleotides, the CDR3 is TGTGCCAGCAGTGAAGACAGGAACACTGAAGCTTTCTTT. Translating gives CASSEDRNTEAFF.

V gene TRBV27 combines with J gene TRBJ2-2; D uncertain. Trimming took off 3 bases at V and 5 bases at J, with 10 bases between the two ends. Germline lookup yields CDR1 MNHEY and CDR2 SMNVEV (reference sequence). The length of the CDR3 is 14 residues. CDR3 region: CASSFQVGTGELFF. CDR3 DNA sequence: TGTGCCAGCAGTTTTCAGGTGGGGACCGGGGAGCTGTTTTTT.

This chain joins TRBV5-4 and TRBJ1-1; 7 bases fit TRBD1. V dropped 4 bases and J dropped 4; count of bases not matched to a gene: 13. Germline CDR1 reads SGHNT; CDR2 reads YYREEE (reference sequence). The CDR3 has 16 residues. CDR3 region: CASSKGQELSGTEAFF. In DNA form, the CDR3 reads TGTGCCAGCAGCAAAGGACAGGAACTTTCTGGCACTGAAGCTTTCTTT.

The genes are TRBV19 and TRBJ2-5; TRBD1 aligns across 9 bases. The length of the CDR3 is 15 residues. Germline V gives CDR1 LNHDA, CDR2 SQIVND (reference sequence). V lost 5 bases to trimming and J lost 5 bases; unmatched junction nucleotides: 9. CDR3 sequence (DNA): TGTGCCAGTAGTGTGGGACAGGGAGGTTGGGAGACCCAGTACTTC. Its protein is CASSVGQGGWETQYF.

The CDR3 region has the DNA TGTGCCAGTACGGCTCAGGCAGGGATCCTCACAGATACGCAGTATTTT. This codes for CASTAQAGILTDTQYF. This chain joins TRBV19 and TRBJ2-3, with TRBD1 as a possible D gene (5 bases). The germline V gene encodes CDR1 LNHDA and CDR2 SQIVND (reference sequence). The CDR3 consists of 16 residues. Trimming pared 7 bases from V and 2 bases from J, leaving 19 bases between.

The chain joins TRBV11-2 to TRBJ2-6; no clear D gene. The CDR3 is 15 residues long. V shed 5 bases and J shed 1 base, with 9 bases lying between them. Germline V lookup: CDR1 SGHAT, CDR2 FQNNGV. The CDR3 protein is CASSMDGSGANVLTF. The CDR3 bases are TGTGCCAGCAGCATGGACGGGTCTGGGGCCAACGTCCTGACTTTC.

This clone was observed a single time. CDR3 residues: CASSSAGELFF. The CDR3 DNA reads as TGTGCCAGCAGCTCCGCCGGGGAGCTGTTTTTT. The gene calls are TRBV11-3 and TRBJ2-2; no definite D call. Germline CDR1 and CDR2: SGHNT and YENEEA. The ends were cut back, 4 bases at V and 6 bases at J, with 3 bases in the middle. The CDR3 is 11 residues long.

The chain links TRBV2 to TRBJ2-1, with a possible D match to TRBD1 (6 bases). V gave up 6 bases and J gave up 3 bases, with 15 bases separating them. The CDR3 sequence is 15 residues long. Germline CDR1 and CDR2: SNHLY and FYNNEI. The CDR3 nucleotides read TGTGCCAGCAGGTGGGAGCAGGGGATCTACAATGAGCAGTTCTTC. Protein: CASRWEQGIYNEQFF.

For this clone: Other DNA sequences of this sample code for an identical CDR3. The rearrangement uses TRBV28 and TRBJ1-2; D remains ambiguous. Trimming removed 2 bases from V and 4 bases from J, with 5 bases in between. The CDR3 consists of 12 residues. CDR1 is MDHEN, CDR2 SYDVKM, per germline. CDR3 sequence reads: CASSLSTYGYTF. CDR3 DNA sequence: TGTGCCAGCAGTTTAAGCACCTATGGCTACACCTTC.

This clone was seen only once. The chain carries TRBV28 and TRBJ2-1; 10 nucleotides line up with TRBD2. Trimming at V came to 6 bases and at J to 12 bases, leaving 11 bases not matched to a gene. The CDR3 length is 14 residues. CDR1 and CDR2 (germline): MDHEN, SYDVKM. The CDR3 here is CASSPFGLAGVQFF. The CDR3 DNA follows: TGTGCCAGCAGCCCCTTCGGGCTAGCGGGAGTGCAGTTCTTC.

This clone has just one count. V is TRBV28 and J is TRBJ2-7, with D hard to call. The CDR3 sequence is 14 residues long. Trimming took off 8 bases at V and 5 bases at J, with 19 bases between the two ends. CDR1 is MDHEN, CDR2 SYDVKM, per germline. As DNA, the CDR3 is TGTGCCAGCCTGCGTCTGGGCAGGTCCAACGAGCAGTACTTC. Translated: CASLRLGRSNEQYF.

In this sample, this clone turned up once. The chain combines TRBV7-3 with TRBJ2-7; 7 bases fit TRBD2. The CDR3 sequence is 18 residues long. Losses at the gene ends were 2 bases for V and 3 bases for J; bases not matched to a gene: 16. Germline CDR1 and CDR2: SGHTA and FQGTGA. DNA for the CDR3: TGTGCCAGCAGCTTATCGGGGCCGAGCGGGACCCTATTCTACGAGCAGTACTTC. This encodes CASSLSGPSGTLFYEQYF.

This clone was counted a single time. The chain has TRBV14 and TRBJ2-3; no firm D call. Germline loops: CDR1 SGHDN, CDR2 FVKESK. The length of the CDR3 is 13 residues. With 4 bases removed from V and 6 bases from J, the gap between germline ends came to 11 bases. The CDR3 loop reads CASSPKQSDTQYF. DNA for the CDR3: TGTGCCAGCAGCCCCAAACAGTCGGATACGCAGTATTTT.

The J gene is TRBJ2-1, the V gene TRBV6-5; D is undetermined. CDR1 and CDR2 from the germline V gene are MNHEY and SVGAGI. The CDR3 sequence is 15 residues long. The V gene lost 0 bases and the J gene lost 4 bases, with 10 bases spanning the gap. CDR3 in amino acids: CASSYSQVWYNEQFF. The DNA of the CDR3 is TGTGCCAGCAGTTACTCGCAGGTTTGGTACAATGAGCAGTTCTTC.

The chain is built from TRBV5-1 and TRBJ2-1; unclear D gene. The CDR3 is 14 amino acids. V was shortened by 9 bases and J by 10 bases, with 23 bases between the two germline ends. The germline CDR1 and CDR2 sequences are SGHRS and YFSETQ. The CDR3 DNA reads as TGCGCCACGCAAGAGGTCCCCCGGAATAACGAGCAGTTCTTC. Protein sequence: CATQEVPRNNEQFF. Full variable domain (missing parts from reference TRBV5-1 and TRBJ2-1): KAGVTQTPRYLIKTRGQQVTLSCSPISGHRSVSWYQQTPGQGLQFLFEYFSETQRNKGNFPGRFSGRQFSNSRSEMNVSTLELGDSALYLCATQEVPRNNEQFFGPGTRLTVL.

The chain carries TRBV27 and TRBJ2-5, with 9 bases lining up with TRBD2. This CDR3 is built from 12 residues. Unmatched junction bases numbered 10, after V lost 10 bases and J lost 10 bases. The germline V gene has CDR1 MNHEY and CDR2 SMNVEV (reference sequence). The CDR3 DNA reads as TGTGCCACCAGCGGGGGGACGGGTGGCCAGTACTTC. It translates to CATSGGTGGQYF.

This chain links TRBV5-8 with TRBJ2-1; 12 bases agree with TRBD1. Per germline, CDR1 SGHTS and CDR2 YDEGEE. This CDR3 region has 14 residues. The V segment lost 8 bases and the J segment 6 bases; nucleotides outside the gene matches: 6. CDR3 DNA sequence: TGTGCCAGGGATGGGACAGGGGGCCGCAATGAGCAGTTCTTC. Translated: CARDGTGGRNEQFF.